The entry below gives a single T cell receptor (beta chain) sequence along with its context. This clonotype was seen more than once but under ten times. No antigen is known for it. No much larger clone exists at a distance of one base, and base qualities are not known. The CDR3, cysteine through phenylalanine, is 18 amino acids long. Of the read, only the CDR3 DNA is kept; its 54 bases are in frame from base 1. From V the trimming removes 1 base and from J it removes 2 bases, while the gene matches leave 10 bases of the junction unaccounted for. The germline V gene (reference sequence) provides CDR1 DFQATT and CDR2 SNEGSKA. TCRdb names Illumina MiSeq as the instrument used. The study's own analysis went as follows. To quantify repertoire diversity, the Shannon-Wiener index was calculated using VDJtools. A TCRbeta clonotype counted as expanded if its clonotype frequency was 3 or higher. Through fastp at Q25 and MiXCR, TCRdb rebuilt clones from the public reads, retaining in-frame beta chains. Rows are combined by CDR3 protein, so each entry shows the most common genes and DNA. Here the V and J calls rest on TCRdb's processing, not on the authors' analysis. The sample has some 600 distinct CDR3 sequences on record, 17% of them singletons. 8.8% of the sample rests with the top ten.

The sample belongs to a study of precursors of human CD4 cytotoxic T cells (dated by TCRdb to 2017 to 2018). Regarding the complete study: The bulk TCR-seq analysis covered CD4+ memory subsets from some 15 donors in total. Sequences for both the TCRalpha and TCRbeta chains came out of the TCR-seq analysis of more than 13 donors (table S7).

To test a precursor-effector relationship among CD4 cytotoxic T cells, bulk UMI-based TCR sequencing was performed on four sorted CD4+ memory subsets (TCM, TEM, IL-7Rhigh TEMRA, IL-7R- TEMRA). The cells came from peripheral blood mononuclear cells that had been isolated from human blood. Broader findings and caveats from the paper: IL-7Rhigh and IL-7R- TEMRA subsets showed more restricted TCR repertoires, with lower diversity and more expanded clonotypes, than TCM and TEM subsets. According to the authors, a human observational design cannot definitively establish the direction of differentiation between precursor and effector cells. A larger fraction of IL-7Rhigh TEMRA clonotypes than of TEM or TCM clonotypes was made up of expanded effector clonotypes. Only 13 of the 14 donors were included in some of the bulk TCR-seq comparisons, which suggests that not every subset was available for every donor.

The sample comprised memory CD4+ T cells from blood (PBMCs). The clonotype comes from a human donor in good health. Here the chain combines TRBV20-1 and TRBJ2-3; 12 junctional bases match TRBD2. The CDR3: CSARGLAGGPGITDTQYF. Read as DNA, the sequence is TGCAGTGCTAGAGGTCTAGCGGGAGGGCCCGGGATCACAGATACGCAGTATTTT.